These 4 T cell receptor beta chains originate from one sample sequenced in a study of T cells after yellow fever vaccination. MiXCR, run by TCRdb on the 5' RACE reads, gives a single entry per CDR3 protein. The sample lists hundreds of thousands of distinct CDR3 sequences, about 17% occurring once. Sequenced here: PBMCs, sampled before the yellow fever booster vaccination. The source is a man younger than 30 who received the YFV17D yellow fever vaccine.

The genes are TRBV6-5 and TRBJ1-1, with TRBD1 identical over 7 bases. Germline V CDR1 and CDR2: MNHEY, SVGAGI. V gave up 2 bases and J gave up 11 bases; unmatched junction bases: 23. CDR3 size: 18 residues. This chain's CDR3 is CASSYNTGALLSDAGAFF. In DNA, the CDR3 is TGTGCCAGCAGTTACAACACAGGGGCTCTTTTATCGGATGCTGGGGCTTTCTTT.

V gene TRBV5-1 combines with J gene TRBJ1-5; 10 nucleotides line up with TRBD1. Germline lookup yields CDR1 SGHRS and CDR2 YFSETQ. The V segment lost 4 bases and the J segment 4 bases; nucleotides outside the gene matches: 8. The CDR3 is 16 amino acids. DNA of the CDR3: TGCGCCAGCAGCCCCGGACAGGGGGGAGGTAATCAGCCCCAGCATTTT. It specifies CASSPGQGGGNQPQHF.

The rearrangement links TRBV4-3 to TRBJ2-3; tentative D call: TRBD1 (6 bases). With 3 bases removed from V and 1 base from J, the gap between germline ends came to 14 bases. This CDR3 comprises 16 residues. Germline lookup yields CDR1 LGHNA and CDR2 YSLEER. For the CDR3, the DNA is TGCGCCAGCAGCCAGGCGTACAGGGACCGCACAGATACGCAGTATTTT. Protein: CASSQAYRDRTDTQYF.

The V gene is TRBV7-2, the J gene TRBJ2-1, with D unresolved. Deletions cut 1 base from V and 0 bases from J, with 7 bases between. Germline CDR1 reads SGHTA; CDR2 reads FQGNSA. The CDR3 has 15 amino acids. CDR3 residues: CASSLDIGSYNEQFF. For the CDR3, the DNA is TGTGCCAGCAGCTTAGATATTGGCTCCTACAATGAGCAGTTCTTC.